A selection of T cell receptor beta chains follows, all from one sample in a study of Ad26.COV2.S vaccination and SARS-CoV-2 variants. Profiling relied on immunoSEQ multiplex PCR, and the TCRdb table lists in-frame clones only, not all of them. The sample lists some 250,000 clones, approximately 87% occurring once. The material was peripheral blood, obtained in a trial of Ad26.COV2.S vaccine versus placebo. The receptor set was obtained from a person aged 18-60 years who received the Ad26.COV2.S COVID-19 vaccine or a placebo. Both conserved end residues are part of each CDR3. Each record gives: J gene, clone size, V gene, D gene, CDR3 protein, CDR3 DNA. The D gene is left open where the match is weak. The size of a clone is reported for some rows only, either as once, few or many, or as a class for expanded clones.

>TRBJ2-5|.|TRBV5-4|TRBD1
CASSSGTGGTTQYF
TGTGCCAGCAGCTCCGGGACAGGGGGGACGACCCAGTACTTC
>TRBJ2-7|.|TRBV14|.
CASSHGPVNEQYF
TGTGCCAGCAGCCATGGTCCTGTTAACGAGCAGTACTTC
>TRBJ1-2|.|TRBV21-1|.
CASIKPLTGGGYGYTF
TGTGCCAGCATCAAACCACTGACGGGGGGAGGCTATGGCTACACCTTC
>TRBJ2-1|.|TRBV6-2/TRBV6-3|.
CASSRQDNEQFF
TGTGCCAGCAGTCGACAAGACAATGAGCAGTTCTTC
>TRBJ2-2|.|TRBV11-2|.
CASSSAPLETGELFF
TGTGCCAGCAGCTCGGCCCCCTTGGAGACCGGGGAGCTGTTTTTT
>TRBJ1-2|.|TRBV3-1/TRBV3-2|.
CASSQGQNYGYTF
TGTGCCAGCAGCCAAGGGCAGAACTATGGCTACACCTTC
>TRBJ1-4|few|TRBV10-1|.
CASSANPGGKLFF
TGCGCCAGCAGTGCGAATCCGGGGGGAAAACTGTTTTTT
>TRBJ2-1|few|TRBV7-2|.
CASSTDLGEQFF
TGTGCCAGCAGCACCGACTTAGGAGAGCAGTTCTTC
>TRBJ2-1|.|TRBV7-3|TRBD2
CASSPGTSGESSYNEQFF
TGTGCCAGCAGCCCCGGGACTAGCGGGGAGAGCTCCTACAATGAGCAGTTCTTC
>TRBJ2-7|.|TRBV9|.
CASSVGGDPEQYF
TGTGCCAGCAGCGTAGGAGGGGATCCCGAGCAGTACTTC
>TRBJ1-2|.|TRBV7-9|TRBD1
CASSPAGGPGNGYTF
TGTGCCAGCAGCCCCGCAGGGGGGCCTGGGAATGGCTACACCTTC
>TRBJ2-6|.|TRBV9|.
CASSVGTSPSGANVLTF
TGTGCCAGCAGCGTCGGGACGTCCCCTTCTGGGGCCAACGTCCTGACTTTC
>TRBJ2-1|.|TRBV2|TRBD2
CASTNLAGTRQEQFF
TGTGCCAGCACGAACTTAGCGGGGACGAGACAAGAGCAGTTCTTC
>TRBJ2-1|.|TRBV19|.
CASSISVRGDEQFF
TGTGCCAGTAGTATAAGTGTCAGGGGAGATGAGCAGTTCTTC
>TRBJ2-7|.|TRBV29-1|.
CSVEDHGGPYEQYF
TGCAGCGTTGAAGATCATGGCGGACCCTACGAGCAGTACTTC
>TRBJ1-3|.|TRBV6-5|.
CASSPGGFLGNTIYF
TGTGCCAGCAGTCCCGGGGGCTTCCTAGGAAACACCATATATTTT
>TRBJ2-7|once|TRBV6-1|.
CASSESAGTYEQYF
TGTGCCAGCAGTGAGTCGGCAGGTACCTACGAGCAGTACTTC
>TRBJ1-2|.|TRBV7-2|.
CASSSRQQRPNYGYTF
TGTGCCAGCAGCTCTCGTCAACAGAGACCTAACTATGGCTACACCTTC
>TRBJ2-1|.|TRBV6-4|TRBD1
CASSVGQGDEQFF
TGTGCCAGCAGTGTCGGACAGGGAGATGAGCAGTTCTTC
>TRBJ1-5|.|TRBV6-1|.
CASSEWGYDQPQHF
TGTGCCAGCAGTGAATGGGGGTACGATCAGCCCCAGCATTTT
>TRBJ1-1|.|TRBV5-6|.
CASSLGLRNTEAFF
TGTGCCAGCAGCTTAGGACTGCGAAACACTGAAGCTTTCTTT
>TRBJ1-4|.|TRBV19|TRBD1
CASSSIRDRLFF
TGTGCCAGTAGTTCCATCCGGGACAGACTGTTTTTT
>TRBJ1-6|.|TRBV7-2|.
CASSLGQARSPLHF
TGTGCCAGCAGCTTAGGACAGGCCCGATCACCCCTCCACTTT
>TRBJ2-5|.|TRBV14|TRBD2
CASSLSGRMGETQYF
TGTGCCAGCAGCCTTAGCGGGAGGATGGGGGAGACCCAGTACTTC
>TRBJ2-5|once|TRBV3-1/TRBV3-2|TRBD2
CASSPRTSGSETQYF
TGTGCCAGCAGCCCCCGGACTAGCGGGAGTGAGACCCAGTACTTC
>TRBJ2-2|.|TRBV12-5|.
CASGLLLGVHTGELFF
TGTGCTAGTGGTTTGCTCTTGGGGGTGCACACCGGGGAGCTGTTTTTT
>TRBJ2-7|.|TRBV7-9|TRBD2
CASRVGLGLGEQYF
TGTGCCAGCAGAGTGGGACTAGGATTGGGCGAGCAGTACTTC
>TRBJ1-2|.|TRBV6-2/TRBV6-3|.
CASSYSKGRDYGYTF
TGTGCCAGCAGTTACTCGAAAGGGAGGGACTATGGCTACACCTTC
>TRBJ2-3|.|TRBV28|TRBD2
CASMSGGRISDTQYF
TGTGCCAGCATGTCTGGCGGGAGAATCTCAGATACGCAGTATTTT
>TRBJ2-7|.|TRBV7-2|TRBD2
CASSLEPSGLSSYEQYF
TGTGCCAGCAGCTTAGAGCCTAGCGGGCTCTCCTCCTACGAGCAGTACTTC
>TRBJ1-4|.|TRBV7-2|.
CASSLVPGVNEKLFF
TGTGCCAGCAGCTTAGTTCCTGGCGTTAATGAAAAACTGTTTTTT
>TRBJ2-1|.|TRBV27|.
CASSTPTGREFF
TGTGCCAGCAGTACGCCGACAGGGAGGGAGTTCTTC
>TRBJ1-1|.|TRBV10-3|.
CAISESIMAANTEAFF
TGTGCCATCAGTGAGTCAATCATGGCCGCGAACACTGAAGCTTTCTTT
>TRBJ1-1|few|TRBV29-1|.
CSVRPSGNTEAFF
TGCAGCGTTCGCCCATCTGGGAACACTGAAGCTTTCTTT
>TRBJ1-5|once|TRBV15|TRBD1
CATSRGTGGQPQHF
TGTGCCACCAGCAGGGGGACAGGCGGTCAGCCCCAGCATTTT
>TRBJ1-2|few|TRBV18|TRBD1
CASSPWDRGSDGYTF
TGTGCCAGCTCACCTTGGGACAGGGGTTCTGATGGCTACACCTTC
>TRBJ1-4|.|TRBV9|.
CASSVAGGSEKLFF
TGTGCCAGCAGCGTAGCCGGGGGCTCAGAAAAACTGTTTTTT
>TRBJ1-1|.|TRBV4-1|.
CATSRERGTEAFF
TGCGCCACCTCAAGAGAACGAGGAACTGAAGCTTTCTTT
>TRBJ2-4|.|TRBV2|.
CASKYGRNIQYF
TGTGCCAGCAAATACGGCCGAAACATTCAGTACTTC
>TRBJ1-1|.|TRBV27|.
CASSRKGAEAFF
TGTGCCAGCAGTCGAAAGGGCGCTGAAGCTTTCTTT
>TRBJ2-4|.|TRBV28|TRBD1
CASSKDRARNIQYF
TGTGCCAGCAGTAAGGACAGGGCGAGAAACATTCAGTACTTC
>TRBJ1-4|.|TRBV5-4|.
CASSLGFNEKLFF
TGTGCCAGCAGCTTGGGCTTTAATGAAAAACTGTTTTTT
>TRBJ2-2|once|TRBV10-2|.
CASSEFGTPIGELFF
TGCGCCAGCAGTGAGTTCGGGACTCCCATTGGGGAGCTGTTTTTT
>TRBJ1-1|.|TRBV7-2|.
CASGYGVNTEAFF
TGTGCCAGCGGTTATGGGGTGAACACTGAAGCTTTCTTT
>TRBJ2-5|.|TRBV29-1|.
CSVDRAKTQYF
TGCAGCGTTGACAGGGCGAAGACCCAGTACTTC
>TRBJ1-2|.|TRBV5-4|TRBD1
CASSLDPGQGRSGYTF
TGTGCCAGCAGCCTGGACCCGGGACAGGGAAGGAGTGGCTACACCTTC
>TRBJ2-3|.|TRBV7-9|.
CASSTYRDTGTDTQYF
TGTGCCAGCAGCACATACCGGGACACTGGCACAGATACGCAGTATTTT
>TRBJ1-5|.|TRBV27|.
CASTRAGANQPQHF
TGTGCCAGCACCCGGGCAGGGGCGAATCAGCCCCAGCATTTT
>TRBJ1-2|many|TRBV6-2/TRBV6-3|.
CASSLGDPGYTF
TGTGCCAGCAGCCTCGGGGACCCTGGCTACACCTTC
>TRBJ2-1|.|TRBV16|.
CASSQSRGPYNEQFF
TGTGCCAGCAGCCAATCAAGGGGCCCTTACAATGAGCAGTTCTTC
>TRBJ2-3|.|TRBV18|.
CASSPGAGTDTQYF
TGTGCCAGCTCACCAGGAGCGGGTACAGATACGCAGTATTTT
>TRBJ1-5|.|TRBV28|.
CASSNAQPWGNQPQHF
TGTGCCAGCAGTAACGCGCAGCCCTGGGGCAATCAGCCCCAGCATTTT
>TRBJ1-2|.|TRBV6-2/TRBV6-3|TRBD1
CASSPGQGVTGYGYTF
TGTGCCAGCAGCCCGGGACAGGGGGTAACCGGGTATGGCTACACCTTC
>TRBJ2-7|.|TRBV2|.
CASKGGDYEQYF
TGTGCCAGCAAGGGCGGAGACTACGAGCAGTACTTC
>TRBJ1-5|.|TRBV30|.
CAWSPRLRGNQPQHF
TGTGCCTGGAGTCCGAGGCTTCGGGGCAATCAGCCCCAGCATTTT
>TRBJ2-7|.|TRBV28|.
CATAQDYEQYF
TGTGCCACCGCACAGGACTACGAGCAGTACTTC
>TRBJ1-2|few|TRBV14|TRBD1
CASSPGQGWGYTF
TGTGCCAGCAGCCCGGGACAGGGCTGGGGCTACACCTTC
>TRBJ2-5|.|TRBV24-1|.
CATSDLTDGQETQYF
TGTGCCACCAGTGATTTGACGGACGGTCAAGAGACCCAGTACTTC
>TRBJ2-5|.|TRBV5-4|.
CASSLSRGAITETQYF
TGTGCCAGCAGCTTGTCGAGGGGAGCGATAACGGAGACCCAGTACTTC